This passage covers 22 T cell receptor beta chains from one sample sequenced in a study of glioma-infiltrating T cells after dendritic cell vaccination. Profiled with immunoSEQ multiplex PCR; TCRdb holds only in-frame clones, not every one. The table lists around 97,000 clones, about four fifths of them singletons. Sequenced material: blood, taken before dendritic cell vaccination. These receptors were collected from a human donor with glioblastoma.

The chain combines TRBV27 with TRBJ1-2, with a possible D match to TRBD1 (6 bases). Germline lookup yields CDR1 MNHEY and CDR2 SMNVEV (reference sequence). V lost 3 bases and J lost 8, with 16 bases in between. This CDR3 is 14 amino acids long. For the CDR3, the DNA is TGTGCCAGCAGTTTTGGGGGGGCGGGCCCCGGCTACACCTTC. This sequence encodes CASSFGGAGPGYTF.

The chain employs TRBV7-2 and TRBJ2-5; 12 bases are shared with TRBD2. This CDR3 contains 16 residues. Germline V gene lookup returns CDR1 SGHTA and CDR2 FQGNSA. V gave up 4 bases and J gave up 5 bases; unmatched junction bases: 8. The CDR3 here is CASSYPTSGGRETQYF. In DNA form, the CDR3 reads TGTGCCAGCAGCTACCCGACTAGCGGGGGACGGGAGACCCAGTACTTC.

The chain employs TRBV7-9 and TRBJ2-1, with 11 bases matching TRBD2. The germline V gene encodes CDR1 SEHNR and CDR2 FQNEAQ (reference sequence). V trimming: 5 bases; J trimming: 3 bases; junction bases outside the gene matches: 3. CDR3 length: 15 residues. The CDR3 region is CASSPLAGGYNEQFF. The CDR3 bases are TGTGCCAGCAGCCCTCTAGCGGGGGGCTACAATGAGCAGTTCTTC.

There are a few counts of this clone. The chain uses TRBV6-5 and TRBJ1-1; possibly TRBD1 for D (6 bases). Germline values: CDR1 MNHEY, CDR2 SVGAGI. The CDR3 extends over 12 amino acids. The V gene lost 5 bases and the J gene lost 12 bases, with 16 bases spanning the gap. CDR3 amino acids: CASSGKDSRTFF. CDR3 sequence (DNA): TGTGCCAGCAGTGGAAAGGACAGTCGGACTTTCTTT.

This clone was observed once. This sequence joins TRBV10-3 and TRBJ2-5; 7 bases are shared with TRBD1. The J call could be wrong; TRBJ2-7 is a better fit for the DNA end. The CDR3 runs 12 residues. Germline assignment: CDR1 ENHRY and CDR2 SYGVKD. The CDR3 loop is CASRTGGSEQYF. The CDR3 DNA reads TGTGCCTCCAGGACAGGTGGTAGCGAGCAGTACTTC.

The chain carries TRBV18 and TRBJ2-1; D remains ambiguous. Trimming stripped 3 bases from V and 4 bases from J, with 13 bases between. The CDR3 contains 15 residues. Germline CDR1 KGHSH, CDR2 LQKENI. CDR3 loop: CASSPPSTPYNEQFF. In DNA form, the CDR3 reads TGTGCCAGCTCACCCCCATCGACACCTTACAATGAGCAGTTCTTC.

In its sample, this clone is medium-sized. V is TRBV10-1 and J is TRBJ2-2; 8 bases agree with TRBD1. The germline gives CDR1 WNHNN, CDR2 SYGVQD (reference sequence). This CDR3 region has 16 residues. V lost 3 bases to trimming and J lost 5 bases; unmatched junction nucleotides: 8. The CDR3 region has the DNA TGCGCCAGCAGTGACAACAGGGGGGATATGACCGGGGAGCTGTTTTTT. This gives the protein CASSDNRGDMTGELFF.

The gene calls are TRBV19 and TRBJ2-1, with a weak D call TRBD2 (6 bases). CDR3 size: 15 residues. Germline V gene data show CDR1 as LNHDA and CDR2 as SQIVND (reference sequence). Trimming took off 5 bases at V and 4 bases at J, with 15 bases between the two ends. The CDR3 loop reads CASSPTRGEYNEQFF. CDR3 DNA sequence: TGTGCCAGTAGTCCAACTCGCGGGGAATACAATGAGCAGTTCTTC.

This chain links TRBV9 with TRBJ1-1; 9 bases line up with TRBD1. This CDR3 spans 17 amino acids. The germline gives CDR1 SGDLS, CDR2 YYNGEE. The V segment lost 4 bases and the J segment 0 bases; nucleotides outside the gene matches: 10. The CDR3 loop is CASSLAGTGTLNTEAFF. In DNA, the CDR3 is TGTGCCAGCAGCTTAGCGGGGACAGGGACCCTGAACACTGAAGCTTTCTTT.

This clone was seen a few times. The CDR3 DNA is TGCGCCAGCAGCCCCCGAGAGGGAAACGCAGATACGCAGTATTTT. This gives the protein CASSPREGNADTQYF. The chain recombines TRBV5-1 with TRBJ2-3, with D possibly TRBD2 on 5 matching bases. This CDR3 comprises 15 residues. With 4 bases removed from V and 4 bases from J, the gap between germline ends came to 16 bases. The germline CDR1 and CDR2 sequences are SGHRS and YFSETQ.

V gene TRBV11-2 combines with J gene TRBJ1-2; 10 positions match TRBD1. The ends lost 2 bases at V and 5 bases at J; junction bases unmatched: 11. This CDR3 is 17 amino acids long. The germline CDR1 and CDR2 sequences are SGHAT and FQNNGV. CDR3 loop: CASSLWDRDRGGYGYTF. The DNA for the CDR3 is TGTGCCAGCAGCTTATGGGATCGGGACAGGGGTGGTTATGGCTACACCTTC.

The chain employs TRBV6-4 and TRBJ1-5, with 8 bases matching TRBD1. V shed 3 bases, J shed 2 bases, and the junction held 3 bases outside the gene matches. This CDR3 is 15 amino acids long. Germline V gives CDR1 MRHNA, CDR2 SNTAGT. CDR3 in DNA: TGTGCCAGCAGTGATTGGGGACAGGGCAATCAGCCCCAGCATTTT. Residues: CASSDWGQGNQPQHF.

The J gene is TRBJ2-1, the V gene TRBV12-5; D is uncertain. Germline-derived CDR1 and CDR2 are LGHNT and FRNRAP. V lost 4 bases to trimming and J lost 6 bases, with 19 bases between them. CDR3 length: 16 residues. Here the CDR3 DNA reads TGTGCTAGTGGTTCGTACGACATAGGCTTGGGCAATGAGCAGTTCTTC. It yields the protein CASGSYDIGLGNEQFF.

The J gene is TRBJ2-1, the V gene TRBV9, with 12 positions matching TRBD2. J lost 4 bases, V lost 3 bases, and 5 bases had no gene match. The CDR3 has 16 residues. The germline gives CDR1 SGDLS, CDR2 YYNGEE. The CDR3 loop is CASSGRGTSGYNEQFF. The CDR3 DNA reads TGTGCCAGCAGCGGCCGAGGGACTAGCGGGTACAATGAGCAGTTCTTC.

The chain uses TRBV18 and TRBJ1-5; D is unclear. From germline, CDR1 is KGHSH and CDR2 LQKENI. Trimming stripped 1 base from V and 4 bases from J, with 8 bases between. This CDR3 region has 14 residues. Written as DNA, the CDR3 is TGTGCCAGCTCACCACTGGCGGTTAATCAGCCCCAGCATTTT. This encodes CASSPLAVNQPQHF.

This chain uses TRBV6-5 with TRBJ1-2; no definite D call. Germline CDR1 is MNHEY and CDR2 is SVGAGI. Deletions cut 5 bases from V and 2 bases from J, with 12 bases between. The CDR3 covers 14 residues. The CDR3 protein is CASSEGDGNYGYTF. The CDR3 DNA reads as TGTGCCAGCAGTGAAGGCGACGGGAACTATGGCTACACCTTC.

This chain joins TRBV19 and TRBJ1-6, with a tentative D call TRBD1 (6 bases). V gave up 7 bases and J gave up 8 bases, with 12 bases separating them. The CDR3 loop spans 13 amino acids. Germline V gene data show CDR1 as LNHDA and CDR2 as SQIVND (reference sequence). The CDR3 DNA sequence: TGTGCCAGTAATCCAGGGGTTGATTCACCCCTCCACTTT. Its protein is CASNPGVDSPLHF.

The chain has TRBV10-2 and TRBJ2-7, with TRBD1 as a possible D gene (6 bases). The CDR3 is 14 amino acids. The V end was cut by 6 bases, the J end by 1 base, with 13 bases between. Germline V gene data show CDR1 as WSHSY and CDR2 as SAAADI. CDR3 loop: CASRVRQESYEQYF. DNA for the CDR3: TGCGCCAGCAGAGTAAGACAGGAATCCTACGAGCAGTACTTC.

On this clone: Different DNA sequences within this sample yield the same CDR3. V is TRBV19 and J is TRBJ2-5; 7 nucleotides align to TRBD2. The CDR3 sequence is 15 residues long. J gave up 2 bases and V 1 base, and 4 bases lay outside the gene matches. CDR1 LNHDA and CDR2 SQIVND come from the germline V gene (reference sequence). The CDR3 sequence: CASSIVGGGQETQYF. CDR3 DNA: TGTGCCAGTAGTATAGTTGGGGGGGGGCAAGAGACCCAGTACTTC.

The genes are TRBV6-1 and TRBJ2-5; 9 nucleotides match TRBD1. Germline trimming cut 4 bases from V and 5 bases from J; bases unmatched to any gene: 11. Germline assignment: CDR1 MNHNS and CDR2 SASEGT. This CDR3 region has 16 residues. CDR3 residues: CASSAVGQGGSETQYF. The CDR3 DNA reads as TGTGCCAGCAGTGCGGTGGGACAGGGTGGCAGTGAGACCCAGTACTTC.

The chain carries TRBV10-3 and TRBJ2-1; 12 nucleotides line up with TRBD2. The CDR3 spans 17 residues. The V gene end was trimmed by 0 bases and the J gene end by 7 bases; junction bases not matched to a gene: 7. Germline lookup yields CDR1 ENHRY and CDR2 SYGVKD. The CDR3 sequence is CAISESDPSGGANEQFF. In DNA form, the CDR3 reads TGTGCCATCAGTGAGTCGGATCCTAGCGGGGGGGCAAATGAGCAGTTCTTC.

This chain joins TRBV5-1 and TRBJ2-5, with a weak D call TRBD2 (5 bases). The DNA end lines up better with TRBJ2-7; the J call may be wrong. The CDR3 has 12 amino acids. Germline lookup yields CDR1 SGHRS and CDR2 YFSETQ. CDR3: CASSRDFYEQYF. DNA of the CDR3: TGCGCCAGCAGTCGGGATTTCTACGAGCAGTACTTC.